This T cell receptor beta chain was sequenced in a study of T cell responses to AZD1222 COVID-19 vaccine. Overall study: Analyses pooled second doses at about 4 or about 12 weeks. Regarding the study as a whole: Clonal diversity was possibly underestimated, and the donors were mostly white British, with more females. Baseline antibody screening turned up just a handful of seropositive AZD1222 recipients.

The protocol was immunoSEQ multiplex PCR, while the TCRdb copy is restricted to in-frame clones and leaves out a portion. The sample lists some 140,000 clones; roughly 90% were seen once. The CDR3 spans 13 residues. CDR1 is LNHDA, CDR2 SQIVND, per germline (reference sequence). V was cut by 8 bases and J by 0 bases, with 9 bases left in between. Of note for this clone: Its antigen is not identified.

This chain connects TRBV19 to TRBJ2-3; weak D call: TRBD2 (6 bases). The clonotype was recovered from an adult in good health. The material was peripheral blood, obtained on day 0 of AZD1222 vaccination. The CDR3 protein is CASDSGSTDTQYF. The CDR3 bases are TGTGCCAGTGATAGCGGAAGCACAGATACGCAGTATTTT.